This T cell receptor beta chain was retrieved from a study of CD4 T cells in relation to SARS-CoV-2 and coronaviruses. Looking at the study overall: The HLA restriction of the shared crossreactive spike epitopes was mapped.

This table comes from immunoSEQ multiplex PCR, and its TCRdb copy is limited to in-frame clones, with some not included. The table lists about 59,000 clones, roughly 90% of them singletons. CD4+ T cells from unexposed donors were obtained before the COVID-19 pandemic (2011-2018). Germline CDR1 SGHVS, CDR2 FQNEAQ. After removal of 0 bases from V and 9 bases from J, the junction contained 8 bases not matched to a gene. This CDR3 comprises 16 residues. The chain links TRBV7-8 to TRBJ2-1; 10 bases match TRBD2. The sample taken for sequencing was memory CD4+ T cells from PBMCs. The source of this sequence is a human donor in good health. As DNA, the CDR3 is TGTGCCAGCAGCTTAGCTCGTCTAGCGGGAGTAGGTGAGCAGTTCTTC. Its translation is CASSLARLAGVGEQFF.